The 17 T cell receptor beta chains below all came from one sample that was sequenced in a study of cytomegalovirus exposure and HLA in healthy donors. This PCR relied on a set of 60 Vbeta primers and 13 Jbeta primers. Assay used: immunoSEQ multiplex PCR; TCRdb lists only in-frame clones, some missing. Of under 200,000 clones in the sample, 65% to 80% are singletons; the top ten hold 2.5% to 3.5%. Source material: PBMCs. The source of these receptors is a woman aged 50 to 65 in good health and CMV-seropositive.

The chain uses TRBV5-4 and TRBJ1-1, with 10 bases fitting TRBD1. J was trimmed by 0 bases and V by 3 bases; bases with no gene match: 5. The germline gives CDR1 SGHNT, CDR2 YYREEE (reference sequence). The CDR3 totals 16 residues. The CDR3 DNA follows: TGTGCCAGCAGCTCCTGGACAGGGGGAATGAACACTGAAGCTTTCTTT. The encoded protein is CASSSWTGGMNTEAFF.

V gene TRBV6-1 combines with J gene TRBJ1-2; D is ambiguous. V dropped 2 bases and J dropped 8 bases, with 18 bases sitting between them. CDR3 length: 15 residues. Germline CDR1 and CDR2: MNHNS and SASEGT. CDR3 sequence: CASSELGGQAGGYTF. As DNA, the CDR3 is TGTGCCAGCAGTGAATTGGGTGGGCAGGCCGGAGGCTACACCTTC.

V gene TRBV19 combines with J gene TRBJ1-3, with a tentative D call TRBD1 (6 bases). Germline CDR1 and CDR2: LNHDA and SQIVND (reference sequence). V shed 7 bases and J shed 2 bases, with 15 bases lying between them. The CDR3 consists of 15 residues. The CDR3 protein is CASIGTGHAGNTIYF. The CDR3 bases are TGTGCCAGTATCGGTACAGGGCACGCTGGAAACACCATATATTTT.

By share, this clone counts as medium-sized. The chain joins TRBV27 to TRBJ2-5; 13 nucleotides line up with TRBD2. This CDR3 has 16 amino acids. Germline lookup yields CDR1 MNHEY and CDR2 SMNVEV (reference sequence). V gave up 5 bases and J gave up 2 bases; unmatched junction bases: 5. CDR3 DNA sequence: TGTGCCAGCAGTGAGGGACTAGCGGGGCTTCAAGAGACCCAGTACTTC. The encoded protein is CASSEGLAGLQETQYF.

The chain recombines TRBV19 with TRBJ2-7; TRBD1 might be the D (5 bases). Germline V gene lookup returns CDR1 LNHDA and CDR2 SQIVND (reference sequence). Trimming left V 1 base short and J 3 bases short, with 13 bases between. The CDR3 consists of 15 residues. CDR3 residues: CASSIVGRADYEQYF. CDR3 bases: TGTGCCAGTAGTATAGTTGGCAGGGCAGACTACGAGCAGTACTTC.

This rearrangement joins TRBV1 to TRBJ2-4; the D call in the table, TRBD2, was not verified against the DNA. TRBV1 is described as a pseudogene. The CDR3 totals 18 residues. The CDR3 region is CTSSQDGRLALAKNIQYF. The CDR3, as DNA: TGCACCAGCAGCCAAGATGGCCGGCTAGCTCTGGCTAAAAACATTCAGTACTTC.

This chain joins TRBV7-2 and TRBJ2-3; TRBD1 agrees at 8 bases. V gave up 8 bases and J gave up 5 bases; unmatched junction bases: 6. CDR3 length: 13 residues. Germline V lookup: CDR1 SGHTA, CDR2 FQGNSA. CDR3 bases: TGTGCCAGCGCAACACAGGGGGAAGATACGCAGTATTTT. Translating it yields CASATQGEDTQYF.

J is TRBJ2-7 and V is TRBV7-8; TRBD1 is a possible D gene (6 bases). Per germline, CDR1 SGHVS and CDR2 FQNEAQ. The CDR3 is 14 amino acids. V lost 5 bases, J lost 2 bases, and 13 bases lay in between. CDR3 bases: TGTGCCAGCAGCCCCCGGACAGTAACCTACGAGCAGTACTTC. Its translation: CASSPRTVTYEQYF.

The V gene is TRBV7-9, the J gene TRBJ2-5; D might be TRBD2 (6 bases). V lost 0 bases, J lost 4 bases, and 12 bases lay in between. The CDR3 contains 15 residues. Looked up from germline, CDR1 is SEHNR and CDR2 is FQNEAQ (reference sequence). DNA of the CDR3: TGTGCCAGCAGCTTAGCCGCGGGACGAGGAGAGACCCAGTACTTC. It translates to CASSLAAGRGETQYF.

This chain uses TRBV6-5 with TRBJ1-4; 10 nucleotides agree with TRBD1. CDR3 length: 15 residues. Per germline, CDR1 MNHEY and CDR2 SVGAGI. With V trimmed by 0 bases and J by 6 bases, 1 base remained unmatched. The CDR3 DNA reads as TGTGCCAGCAGTTACTCCGGGACAGGGGATGAAAAACTGTTTTTT. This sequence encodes CASSYSGTGDEKLFF.

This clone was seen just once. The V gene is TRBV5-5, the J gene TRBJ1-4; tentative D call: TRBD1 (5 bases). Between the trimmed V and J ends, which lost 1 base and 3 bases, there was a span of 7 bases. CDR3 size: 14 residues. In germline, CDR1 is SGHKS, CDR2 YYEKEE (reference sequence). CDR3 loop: CASSLRGANEKLFF. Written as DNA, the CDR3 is TGTGCCAGCAGCTTGCGGGGGGCTAATGAAAAACTGTTTTTT.

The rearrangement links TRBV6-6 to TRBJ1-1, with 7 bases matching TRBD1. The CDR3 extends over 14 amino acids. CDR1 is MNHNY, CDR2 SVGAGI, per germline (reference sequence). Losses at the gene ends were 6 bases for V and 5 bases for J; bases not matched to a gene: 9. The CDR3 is CASRETGVRTEAFF. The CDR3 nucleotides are TGTGCCAGCAGAGAAACAGGGGTACGGACTGAAGCTTTCTTT.

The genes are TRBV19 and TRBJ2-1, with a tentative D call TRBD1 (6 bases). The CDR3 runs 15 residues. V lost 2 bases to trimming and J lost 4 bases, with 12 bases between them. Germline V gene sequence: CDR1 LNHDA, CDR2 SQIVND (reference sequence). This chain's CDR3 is CASSISGQKYNEQFF. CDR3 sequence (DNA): TGTGCCAGTAGTATATCAGGACAGAAGTACAATGAGCAGTTCTTC.

The CDR3 DNA follows: TGCGCCAGCAGCTCCCAGGGGATAACCGGGGAGCTGTTTTTT. Encoded protein: CASSSQGITGELFF. The V call is TRBV5-1, the J call TRBJ2-2; D might be TRBD1 (6 bases). Trimming removed 3 bases from V and 5 bases from J, with 11 bases in between. Germline values: CDR1 SGHRS, CDR2 YFSETQ. CDR3 size: 14 residues. Drawing the rest from reference TRBV5-1 and TRBJ2-2, the complete variable domain is KAGVTQTPRYLIKTRGQQVTLSCSPISGHRSVSWYQQTPGQGLQFLFEYFSETQRNKGNFPGRFSGRQFSNSRSEMNVSTLELGDSALYLCASSSQGITGELFFGEGSRLTVL.

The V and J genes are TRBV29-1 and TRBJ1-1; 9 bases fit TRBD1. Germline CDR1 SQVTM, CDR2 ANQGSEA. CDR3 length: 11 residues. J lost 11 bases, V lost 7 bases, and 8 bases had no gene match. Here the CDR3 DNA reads TGCAGCGGGAACCGGGACAGGGTCGCTTTCTTT. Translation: CSGNRDRVAFF.

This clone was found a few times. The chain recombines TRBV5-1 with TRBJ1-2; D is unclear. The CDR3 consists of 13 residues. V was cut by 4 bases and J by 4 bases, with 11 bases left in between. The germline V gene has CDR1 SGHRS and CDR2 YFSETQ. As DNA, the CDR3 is TGCGCCAGCAGCCGGGAGGGCGCCTATGGCTACACCTTC. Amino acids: CASSREGAYGYTF.

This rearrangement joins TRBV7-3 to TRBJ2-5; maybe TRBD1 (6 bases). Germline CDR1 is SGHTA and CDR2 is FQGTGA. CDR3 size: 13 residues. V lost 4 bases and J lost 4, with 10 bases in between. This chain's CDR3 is CASSSRGAETQYF. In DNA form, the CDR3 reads TGTGCCAGCAGCTCCAGGGGTGCAGAGACCCAGTACTTC.